This T cell receptor beta chain appears in the sequencing data of a study of blood T cell repertoires in COVID-19. Study background: Material from acute and convalescent COVID-19 was sourced from the United States, Italy and Spain. Sources were T cells, B-cell-depleted T cells, or PBMCs; the material itself was cDNA or gDNA.

Trimming cost V 6 bases and J 4 bases; bases outside gene matches: 10. Germline V gene data show CDR1 as MDHEN and CDR2 as SYDVKM. This CDR3 is built from 16 residues. As processed by the authors: The assay estimated nucleated cells by amplifying reference gene primers. Assay used: immunoSEQ multiplex PCR; TCRdb lists only in-frame clones, some missing. V and J calls and clone size follow that table, whereas D and trimming were derived from the DNA. Of some 150,000 clones listed, more than 85% were seen once; the top ten hold approximately 2.4%. Sequencing was carried out using peripheral blood. The chain is built from TRBV28 and TRBJ2-1; 9 bases line up with TRBD1. The TCR originated in a woman in her seventies with acute or convalescent COVID-19. CDR3 nucleotides: TGTGCCAGCAGCCAACCCGGACAGGGGAAATACAATGAGCAGTTCTTC. It specifies CASSQPGQGKYNEQFF.